This TCR beta chain came from a study of T cells in Graves' hyperthyroidism and ophthalmopathy. This clonotype was seen at least ten times. Amplification targeted TCR beta CDR3 regions from RNA transcripts. First-round RT-PCR targeting the TCR CDR3 was performed with the HTBI primer set. TCRdb redid the calling of the multiplex PCR reads with MiXCR, one entry per CDR3 protein. Altogether over 450,000 distinct CDR3 sequences are present, roughly an eighth being singletons, with the ten largest covering over 15%. The sequencing input was blood. The receptor's source is a woman aged 18-29 years with Graves' hyperthyroidism.

This CDR3 is CASSLLLAGGPIRELFF. In nucleotides, the CDR3 is TGTGCCAGCAGCCTCCTACTAGCGGGAGGGCCTATCCGGGAGCTGTTTTTT. The chain is built from TRBV11-2 and TRBJ2-2; 13 bases agree with TRBD2. Looked up from germline, CDR1 is SGHAT and CDR2 is FQNNGV. This CDR3 has 17 residues. The V and J ends lost 5 bases and 9 bases, in that order; junction bases with no gene match: 12. The whole variable domain, remainder taken from reference TRBV11-2 and TRBJ2-2, is EAGVAQSPRYKIIEKRQSVAFWCNPISGHATLYWYQQILGQGPKLLIQFQNNGVVDDSQLPKDRFSAERLKGVDSTLKIQPAKLEDSAVYLCASSLLLAGGPIRELFFGEGSRLTVL.